The clone carrying this T cell receptor (beta chain) was picked up many times. This record belongs to a study of human T cells and chemical hapten exposure. Across the study: Diphenylcyclopropenone doses were given weekly to the scalps of patients across the roughly 22-week study. Patch tests applied 0.01% DPC to the upper back, read at 6 days. Patients, chiefly female, had alopecia areata, totalis or universalis.

Time point meaning: patch test 3, about 24 weeks after DPC sensitization. Noted treatment: therapeutic diphenylcyclopropenone sensitization with weekly scalp DPC. The authors extracted total RNA from unfractionated whole blood. TCRdb re-derived calls from the RACE reads in MiXCR, one entry per CDR3 protein. The table lists 25,000 to 35,000 distinct CDR3 sequences, about 5.6% of them singletons, with 5% to 7% in the top ten. Trimming cost V 4 bases and J 4 bases; bases outside gene matches: 5. Per germline, CDR1 LGHNA and CDR2 YSLEER. There are 16 residues in the CDR3. This chain links TRBV4-3 with TRBJ2-1; 12 nucleotides align to TRBD1. Source: whole blood, taken in connection with sensitization to the hapten diphenylcyclopropenone (DPC). This sequence originates from a man under 40 with alopecia areata. Some clones in this sample may be carry-over from other donors' samples. CDR3 sequence reads: CASSPGDRGLYNEQFF. In DNA form, the CDR3 reads TGCGCCAGCAGCCCAGGGGACAGGGGGCTGTACAATGAGCAGTTCTTC.